Here is one TCR beta chain with its context. Germline V lookup: CDR1 SGHTA, CDR2 FQGNSA. The CDR3 loop spans 16 amino acids. Trimming stripped 1 base from V and 0 bases from J, with 13 bases between. Generated by immunoSEQ multiplex PCR, the TCRdb table keeps only in-frame clones and is missing some. The sample has 7,500 to 8,500 clones; roughly 60% are singletons. As to treatment: randomized to nivolumab then ipilimumab (arm A) or the reverse (arm B). Live CD3+CD8+ CD19− CD56− cells were sorted from PBMCs. The entry originates in a study of sequential checkpoint blockade in melanoma. About the research overall: Randomization was 1:1 between first-line nivolumab→ipilimumab and ipilimumab→nivolumab. Both treatment sequences were followed by maintenance nivolumab.

The sample here was CD8+ T cells sorted from blood (inferred from file names), taken from a patient given nivolumab and ipilimumab in sequence. This chain connects TRBV7-2 to TRBJ2-7; weak D call: TRBD2 (6 bases). This receptor was identified in a human patient with melanoma. Some clones in this sample may be carry-over from other donors' samples. The CDR3 sequence is CASSLESGLHSYEQYF. The CDR3 nucleotides read TGTGCCAGCAGCTTAGAGTCCGGACTACACTCCTACGAGCAGTACTTC. Using reference TRBV7-2 and TRBJ2-7 for the parts outside the CDR3, the full variable domain is GAGVSQSPSNKVTEKGKDVELRCDPISGHTALYWYRQSLGQGLEFLIYFQGNSAPDKSGLPSDRFSAERTGGSVSTLTIQRTQQEDSAVYLCASSLESGLHSYEQYFGPGTRLTVT.